This T cell receptor beta chain is drawn from a study of T cell repertoires in cytomegalovirus infection. Turning to the study itself: Matching HLA type and CMV infection were both indicated by public TCR beta signatures.

Notes on this clonotype: What it binds is unknown.

CDR3 length equals 15 residues. J gave up 1 base and V 1 base, and 2 bases lay outside the gene matches. In germline, CDR1 is MNHEY, CDR2 SVGEGT. TCRdb recomputed calls from the reads with MiXCR, one row per CDR3 protein. The sample lists hundreds of thousands of distinct CDR3 sequences; almost 30% were seen once. The TCR sequence derives from a human donor in good health (CMV status not recorded). Some clones in this sample may be carry-over from other donors' samples. Specimen: cultured PBMCs, collected from culture after CMV antigen stimulation. V and J are TRBV6-2 or TRBV6-3 and TRBJ1-1; 8 bases line up with TRBD1. The CDR3 loop is CASSYFGTGNTEAFF. The CDR3 region has the DNA TGTGCCAGCAGTTACTTTGGGACAGGGAACACTGAAGCTTTCTTT.